The T cell receptor (beta chain) described here comes from a study of shared clonotypes between healthy human individuals. Study observations and caveats: Generation of non-shared clonotypes was less probable than generation of clonotypes shared by all four donors.

The CDR3 is 16 residues long. After removal of 5 bases from V and 2 bases from J, the junction contained 9 bases not matched to a gene. Germline CDR1 reads LNHDA; CDR2 reads SQIVND (reference sequence). For each subset, genomic DNA was distributed in equal portions over several immunoSEQ plates. The method was immunoSEQ multiplex PCR; TCRdb's version includes in-frame clones alone and lacks a portion of them. The data contain about 1.1 million clones, about four fifths of them seen just once; the ten biggest clones take up under 0.6%. For this clone: The antigen remains undetermined.

The donors, all of them Caucasian adults, lived in Nashville, Tennessee. The chain uses TRBV19 and TRBJ1-3, with TRBD1 matching 7 bases. This clonotype was sampled from a man between 18 and 29 years old in good health. Some clones in this sample may be carry-over from other donors' samples. The sequenced sample was memory CD4+ T cells from PBMCs. Subset described: CD45RA-negative fraction. CDR3 sequence (DNA): TGTGCCAGTAGTGTGACGGGACAGACCGCTGGAAACACCATATATTTT. It is translated as CASSVTGQTAGNTIYF.